What follows are 7 T cell receptor beta chains derived from one specimen sequenced in a study of cytomegalovirus exposure and HLA in healthy donors. Researchers ran the PCR with 60 Vbeta and 13 Jbeta primers. TCRdb keeps only in-frame clones here, not all; method: immunoSEQ multiplex PCR. The sample has approximately 100,000 clones, 60% to 85% seen once; the top ten hold around 5.3%. Sequenced input: PBMCs. Every receptor here comes from a woman in her thirties or forties in good health and CMV-seronegative.

The rearrangement uses TRBV27 and TRBJ1-2; 10 bases are shared with TRBD1. CDR1 is MNHEY and CDR2 is SMNVEV in the germline V gene (reference sequence). With V trimmed by 10 bases and J by 2 bases, 7 bases remained unmatched. CDR3 size: 14 residues. The CDR3 region is CATLGQGSNYGYTF. CDR3 in DNA: TGTGCCACCCTGGGACAGGGGAGCAACTATGGCTACACCTTC.

This chain connects TRBV10-1 to TRBJ1-3; 7 bases line up with TRBD1. Germline CDR1 WNHNN, CDR2 SYGVQD (reference sequence). The CDR3 loop spans 14 amino acids. V trimming: 8 bases; J trimming: 8 bases; junction bases outside the gene matches: 12. In nucleotides, the CDR3 is TGCGCCAGCGGGACTGGAGGGGGCCTGGACACCATATATTTT. Encoded protein: CASGTGGGLDTIYF.

This clone was seen only a few times. V is TRBV7-6 and J is TRBJ2-3, with 8 bases matching TRBD2. Germline CDR1 is SGHVS and CDR2 is FNYEAQ. This CDR3 is built from 16 residues. V was pared by 5 bases and J by 2 bases, with 9 bases of the junction left unmatched. The CDR3 DNA sequence: TGTGCCAGCAGCGCCCGTGCGGGGGGCCTCACAGATACGCAGTATTTT. It specifies CASSARAGGLTDTQYF.

This sequence joins TRBV2 and TRBJ1-1; D possibly corresponds to TRBD1 (6 bases). Germline CDR1 reads SNHLY; CDR2 reads FYNNEI. Trimming took 6 bases from V and 0 from J, leaving 11 bases between them. CDR3 length: 14 residues. The CDR3 reads CASRGQRLNTEAFF. The CDR3 nucleotides read TGTGCCAGCAGAGGACAGCGATTGAACACTGAAGCTTTCTTT.

About this clone: At one of its ends the junction is not consistent with the germline gene, which may arise from a read error. J is TRBJ1-1 and V is TRBV4-1; maybe TRBD1 (5 bases). The germline V gene has CDR1 MGHRA and CDR2 YSYEKL. This CDR3 is built from 15 residues. CDR3 DNA: TGCGCCAGCAGCCAAGAACCCAGGGTGAATACTGAAGCTTTCTTT. Protein: CASSQEPRVNTEAFF.

The chain recombines TRBV11-2 with TRBJ1-6; 7 bases map to TRBD1. Germline values: CDR1 SGHAT, CDR2 FQNNGV. J was trimmed by 9 bases and V by 3 bases; bases with no gene match: 5. The CDR3 is made up of 14 amino acids. The CDR3 DNA sequence: TGTGCCAGCAGCTTCGACAGGGACGTTTCACCCCTCCACTTT. Translating gives CASSFDRDVSPLHF.

The V gene is TRBV9, the J gene TRBJ1-5; TRBD1 aligns across 7 bases. The V gene end was trimmed by 4 bases and the J gene end by 5 bases; junction bases not matched to a gene: 9. The germline CDR1 and CDR2 sequences are SGDLS and YYNGEE. The CDR3 spans 15 residues. This CDR3 is CASSSDGTAHQPQHF. Written as DNA, the CDR3 is TGTGCCAGCAGCTCTGATGGGACAGCCCATCAGCCCCAGCATTTT.